This T cell receptor (beta chain) originates from a study of a mutant IDH1 vaccine in newly diagnosed glioma. Time point denoted: week 47, end of study. Topical imiquimod was applied with each vaccine dose, which held 300 ug of mutant IDH1 20-mer peptide. The repertoire was sequenced with immunoSEQ multiplex PCR; TCRdb's copy has only in-frame clones and lacks some. The data show over 30,000 clones, with around nine tenths seen just once and more than 10% held by the top ten. Study conclusions and caveats: Pseudoprogression seemed unlinked to shifts in top peripheral T cell clonotypes.

The V segment lost 5 bases and the J segment 2 bases; nucleotides outside the gene matches: 3. This CDR3 has 15 residues. Germline CDR1 is LNHDA and CDR2 is SQIVND (reference sequence). In regard to this clone: Its antigen is not identified.

The chain has TRBV19 and TRBJ2-7, with 13 bases aligning to TRBD2. Material: PBMCs, obtained from a glioma patient whose treatment included an IDH1 peptide vaccine. The clonotype was recovered from a woman aged 25 to 45 with glioma. The CDR3, as DNA: TGTGCCAGTAGTCGACTAGCGGGGGGACCCTACGAGCAGTACTTC. Protein: CASSRLAGGPYEQYF.